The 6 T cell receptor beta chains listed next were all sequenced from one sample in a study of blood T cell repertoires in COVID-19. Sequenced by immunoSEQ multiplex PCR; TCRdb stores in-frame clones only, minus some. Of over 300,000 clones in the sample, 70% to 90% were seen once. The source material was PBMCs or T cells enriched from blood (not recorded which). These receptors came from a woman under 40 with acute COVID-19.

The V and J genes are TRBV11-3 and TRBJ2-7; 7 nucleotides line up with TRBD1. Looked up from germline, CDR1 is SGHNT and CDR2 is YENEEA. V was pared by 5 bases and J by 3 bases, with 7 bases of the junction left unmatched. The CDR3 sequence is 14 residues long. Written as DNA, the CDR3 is TGTGCCAGCAGCCCCCGGGACAGATACTACGAGCAGTACTTC. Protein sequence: CASSPRDRYYEQYF.

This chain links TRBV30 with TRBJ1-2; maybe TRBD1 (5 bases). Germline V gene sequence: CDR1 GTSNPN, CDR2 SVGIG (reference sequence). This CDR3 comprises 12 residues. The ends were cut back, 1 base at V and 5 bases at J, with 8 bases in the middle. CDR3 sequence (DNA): TGTGCCTGGAGTGCGGAGGGGTATGGCTACACCTTC. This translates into CAWSAEGYGYTF.

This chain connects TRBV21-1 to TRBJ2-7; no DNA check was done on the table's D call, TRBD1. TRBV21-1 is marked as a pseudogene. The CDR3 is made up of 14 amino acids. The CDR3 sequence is CASNKGQGFCEQYF. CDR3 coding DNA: TGTGCCAGCAATAAGGGACAGGGGTTTTGCGAGCAGTACTTC.

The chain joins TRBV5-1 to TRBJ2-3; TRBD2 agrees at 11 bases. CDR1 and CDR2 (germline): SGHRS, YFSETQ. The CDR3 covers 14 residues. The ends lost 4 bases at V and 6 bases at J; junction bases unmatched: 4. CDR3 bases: TGCGCCAGCAGCGTTAGCGGGGGGGCGGATACGCAGTATTTT. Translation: CASSVSGGADTQYF.

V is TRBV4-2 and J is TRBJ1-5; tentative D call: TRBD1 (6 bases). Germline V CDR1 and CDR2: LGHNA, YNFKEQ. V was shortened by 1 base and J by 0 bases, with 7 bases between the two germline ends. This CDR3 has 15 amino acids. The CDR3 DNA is TGTGCCAGCAGCCAAGGACAGGTTAGCAATCAGCCCCAGCATTTT. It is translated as CASSQGQVSNQPQHF.

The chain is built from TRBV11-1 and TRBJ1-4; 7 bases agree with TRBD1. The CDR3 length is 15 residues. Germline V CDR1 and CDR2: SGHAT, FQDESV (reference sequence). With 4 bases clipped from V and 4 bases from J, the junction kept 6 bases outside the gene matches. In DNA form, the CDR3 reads TGTGCCAGCAGCTCGTACAGGGGACATAATGAAAAACTGTTTTTT. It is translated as CASSSYRGHNEKLFF.